This TCR beta chain was documented in a study of blood T cell repertoires in COVID-19. Study background: The United States, Italy and Spain supplied acute and convalescent COVID-19 samples. In each case, the material was cDNA or gDNA derived from T cells, B-cell-depleted T cells, or PBMCs.

Clones were sequenced by immunoSEQ multiplex PCR, and TCRdb holds only the in-frame ones, with some missing. The table shows 120,000 to 150,000 clones, with roughly 89% occurring only once. Germline V lookup: CDR1 SGHVS, CDR2 FNYEAQ. CDR3 size: 18 residues. Trimming took off 2 bases at V and 0 bases at J, with 17 bases between the two ends. This chain uses TRBV7-6 with TRBJ2-1; D is unresolved. The sequenced sample consisted of peripheral blood. The TCR was taken from a woman between 45 and 65 years old with acute or convalescent COVID-19. The CDR3 nucleotides are TGTGCCAGCAGCTTATCTCCCCAAACGGGTACCTCCTACAATGAGCAGTTCTTC. It yields the protein CASSLSPQTGTSYNEQFF. Full variable domain (missing parts from reference TRBV7-6 and TRBJ2-1): GAGVSQSPRYKVTKRGQDVALRCDPISGHVSLYWYRQALGQGPEFLTYFNYEAQQDKSGLPNDRFSAERPEGSISTLTIQRTEQRDSAMYRCASSLSPQTGTSYNEQFFGPGTRLTVL.